This entry describes one T cell receptor beta chain. The data are from a study of blood T cell repertoires in COVID-19. Study summary: From the United States, Italy and Spain came samples of acute and convalescent COVID-19. Sources were T cells, B-cell-depleted T cells, or PBMCs; the material itself was cDNA or gDNA.

In the authors' workflow: Amplifying reference gene primers gave estimates of nucleated cell counts. The data were produced by immunoSEQ multiplex PCR, yet TCRdb's version contains in-frame clones alone and is incomplete. V and J calls and clone size follow that table, whereas D and trimming were derived from the DNA. The table includes roughly 200,000 clones, roughly 85% detected once. Germline CDR1 and CDR2: SGHRS and YFSETQ. There are 14 residues in the CDR3. Trimming took 3 bases from V and 5 from J, leaving 12 bases between them. This clonotype was obtained from a woman of 80 years or more with acute or convalescent COVID-19. The rearrangement joins TRBV5-1 to TRBJ1-3, with D maybe TRBD1 (5 bases). Sample: peripheral blood. The CDR3 nucleotides are TGCGCCAGCAGCTCCACAGGTATGAGAAACACCATATATTTT. Translating it yields CASSSTGMRNTIYF.